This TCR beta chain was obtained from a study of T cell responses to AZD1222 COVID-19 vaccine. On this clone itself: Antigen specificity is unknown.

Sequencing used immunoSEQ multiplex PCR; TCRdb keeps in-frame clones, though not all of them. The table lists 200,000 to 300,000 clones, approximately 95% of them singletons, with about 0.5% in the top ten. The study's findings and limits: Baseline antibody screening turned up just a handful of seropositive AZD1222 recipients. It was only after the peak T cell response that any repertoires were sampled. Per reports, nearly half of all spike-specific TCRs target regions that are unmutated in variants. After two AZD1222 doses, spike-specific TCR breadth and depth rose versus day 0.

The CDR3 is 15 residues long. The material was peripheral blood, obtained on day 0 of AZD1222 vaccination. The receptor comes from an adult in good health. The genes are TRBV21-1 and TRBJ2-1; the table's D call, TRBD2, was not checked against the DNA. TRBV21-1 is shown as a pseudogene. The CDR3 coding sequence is TGTGCCAGCAGCAAAGTACTAGCGGGACCAAATGAGCAGTTCTTC. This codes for CASSKVLAGPNEQFF.